The clone carrying this T cell receptor (beta chain) has a handful of counts. The sample is drawn from a study of blood T cell repertoires in COVID-19. For the study at large: COVID-19 samples from acute and convalescent phases originated in the United States, Italy and Spain. T cells, B-cell-depleted T cells, or PBMCs supplied cDNA or gDNA.

Source study methods: Estimation of nucleated cell counts was performed using reference gene primer amplification. Only in-frame clones appear in the TCRdb table, and some are missing; sequencing was by immunoSEQ multiplex PCR. That table furnishes V, J and clone size, whereas the DNA furnished D and trimming. The sample includes approximately 290,000 clones, approximately 90% of them seen just once. Sequenced sample: peripheral blood. This TCR came from a man between 18 and 29 years old with active or convalescent COVID-19.

CDR3 sequence: CASSHSLRNTEAFF. Written as DNA, the CDR3 is TGTGCCAGCAGCCACTCGCTGAGGAACACTGAAGCTTTCTTT. The V and J genes are TRBV5-4 and TRBJ1-1; D is ambiguous. This CDR3 comprises 14 residues. Trimming left V 4 bases short and J 1 base short, with 11 bases between. Germline CDR1 SGHNT, CDR2 YYREEE (reference sequence). The full variable domain, rest sourced from reference TRBV5-4 and TRBJ1-1, is ETGVTQSPTHLIKTRGQQVTLRCSSQSGHNTVSWYQQALGQGPQFIFQYYREEENGRGNFPPRFSGLQFPNYSSELNVNALELDDSALYLCASSHSLRNTEAFFGQGTRLTVV.